Sequencing of this T cell receptor beta chain was carried out in a study of blood T cell repertoires in COVID-19. Looking at the study overall: The United States, Italy and Spain provided the acute and convalescent COVID-19 samples. Nucleic acid was either cDNA or gDNA, and it came from T cells, B-cell-depleted T cells, or PBMCs.

This study enrolled people aged about 18 to 90 from roughly 22 US geographic areas. Germline CDR1 reads MNHEY; CDR2 reads SVGAGI. The CDR3 sequence is 15 residues long. J was trimmed by 1 base and V by 5 bases; bases with no gene match: 5. In the study's own analysis: How many nucleated cells were present was estimated from reference gene primer amplification. Generated by immunoSEQ multiplex PCR, the TCRdb table keeps only in-frame clones and is missing some. From that table come the V and J calls and clone size; the DNA was used to work out D and trimming. In the table there are approximately 150,000 clones, roughly 84% of which are singletons.

The chain couples TRBV6-5 to TRBJ2-7, with TRBD1 matching over 10 bases. The material sequenced was PBMCs or T cells enriched from blood (not recorded which). This TCR came from a man in his 60s who had recovered from COVID-19. The CDR3 is CASSLADRGSYEQYF. The CDR3 nucleotides read TGTGCCAGCAGTCTAGCGGACAGGGGGTCCTACGAGCAGTACTTC.